The clone carrying this TCR beta chain has a single count. V was clipped by 5 bases and J by 5 bases, with 16 bases between them. CDR1 and CDR2 (germline): LNHDA, SQIVND (reference sequence). This CDR3 is built from 15 residues. The table came from immunoSEQ multiplex PCR; TCRdb's copy has only in-frame clones and leaves some out. The sample holds around 1.9 million clones, about 93% seen once. In the naive CD8 group, cells lacked CD45RO and were positively selected for CCR7, so terminally differentiated effector memory CD45RA+ cells were left out. These data are taken from a study of shared clonotypes between healthy human individuals.

Sequenced: naive CD8+ T cells from PBMCs. The chain is built from TRBV19 and TRBJ1-5; no clear D gene. This TCR was recovered from a man aged 18 to 30 in good health. Some clones in this sample may be carry-over from other donors' samples. The CDR3 loop is CASSSYPQGDQPQHF. CDR3 nucleotide sequence: TGTGCCAGTAGTTCTTATCCCCAAGGCGATCAGCCCCAGCATTTT.